Shown below are 20 T cell receptor beta chains from a single sample sequenced in a study of T cells in Graves' hyperthyroidism and ophthalmopathy. Amplification yielded TCR beta CDR3 regions, with RNA transcripts as the source. Researchers ran a first-round RT-PCR on the TCR CDR3 using the HTBI primer set. TCRdb redid the calling of the multiplex PCR reads with MiXCR, one entry per CDR3 protein. The sample records approximately 430,000 distinct CDR3 sequences, 15% to 19% being singletons. The sequencing input was blood. The receptors derive from a woman aged 18 to 35 with Graves' hyperthyroidism.

This clonotype was observed many times. This sequence joins TRBV18 and TRBJ1-1; D is perhaps TRBD1 (5 bases). The CDR3 has 15 residues. Germline CDR1 and CDR2: KGHSH and LQKENI. Trimming removed 1 base from V and 4 bases from J, with 13 bases in between. This CDR3 is CASSPLEGLGTEAFF. As DNA, the CDR3 is TGTGCCAGCTCACCACTCGAGGGGCTGGGCACTGAAGCTTTCTTT.

This clonotype has a count of ten or more. CDR3 DNA: TGTGCCAGCAGCCCAGGACACGGGGTGAACTATGGCTACACCTTC. This encodes CASSPGHGVNYGYTF. J is TRBJ1-2 and V is TRBV9; D perhaps matches TRBD1 (5 bases). Per germline, CDR1 SGDLS and CDR2 YYNGEE. The V end lost 4 bases, the J end lost 2 bases, and 15 bases lay between the germline ends. CDR3 length equals 15 residues.

This clonotype was seen only a few times. The rearrangement links TRBV5-6 to TRBJ1-1, with 7 nucleotides matching TRBD1. Germline V gene sequence: CDR1 SGHDT, CDR2 YYEEEE. V was pared by 4 bases and J by 4 bases, with 7 bases of the junction left unmatched. This CDR3 has 14 amino acids. CDR3 nucleotide sequence: TGTGCCAGCAGCCGGGACAGCTGGGGCACTGAAGCTTTCTTT. This sequence encodes CASSRDSWGTEAFF.

This clonotype was recorded at least ten times. The chain couples TRBV9 to TRBJ1-1; possibly TRBD1 for D (5 bases). Deletions cut 3 bases from V and 5 bases from J, with 14 bases between. Germline V CDR1 and CDR2: SGDLS, YYNGEE. CDR3 size: 14 residues. CDR3 sequence: CASSGAGRRTEAFF. The CDR3 DNA follows: TGTGCCAGCAGCGGAGCAGGGAGAAGGACTGAAGCTTTCTTT.

As regards this clonotype: The CDR3 ends on some other residue instead of the conserved phenylalanine or tryptophan, so this is likely a read error. The rearrangement uses TRBV13 and TRBJ2-7, with TRBD2 matching over 8 bases. Looked up from germline, CDR1 is PRHDT and CDR2 is FYEKMQ (reference sequence). Trimming cost V 5 bases and J 2 bases; bases outside gene matches: 8. CDR3 size: 15 residues. CDR3 in amino acids: CASSPSGPAAYEQYL. Here the CDR3 DNA reads TGTGCCAGCAGCCCTAGCGGGCCCGCGGCCTACGAGCAGTACCTC.

This clonotype was counted at least ten times. The chain couples TRBV27 to TRBJ2-7, with TRBD2 identical over 12 bases. The CDR3 runs to 16 residues. J gave up 6 bases and V 5 bases, and 11 bases lay outside the gene matches. Per germline, CDR1 MNHEY and CDR2 SMNVEV (reference sequence). DNA of the CDR3: TGTGCCAGCAGTCGATGGACTAGCGGGAAGTTCGGCGAGCAGTACTTC. Amino acids: CASSRWTSGKFGEQYF.

The chain joins TRBV6-5 to TRBJ2-2; TRBD1 matches at 7 bases. This CDR3 has 15 amino acids. The V segment lost 2 bases and the J segment 4 bases; nucleotides outside the gene matches: 4. The germline V gene encodes CDR1 MNHEY and CDR2 SVGAGI. In DNA form, the CDR3 reads TGTGCCAGCAGTTACCTACAGGGGTCCACCGGGGAGCTGTTTTTT. Its translation is CASSYLQGSTGELFF.

A remark on this clonotype: A much larger clone differs from this one at a single base, so this may be a read error. The gene calls are TRBV29-1 and TRBJ2-5; TRBD2 is a possible D gene (7 bases). The CDR3 is 14 residues long. The germline V and J ends were trimmed by 7 bases and 5 bases, with 20 bases remaining between them. Per germline, CDR1 SQVTM and CDR2 ANQGSEA. This chain's CDR3 is CSAKPGGSWETQYF. The CDR3 DNA sequence: TGCAGCGCGAAGCCGGGGGGCAGTTGGGAGACCCAGTACTTC.

The chain carries TRBV7-9 and TRBJ1-6; D possibly corresponds to TRBD1 (6 bases). V shed 1 base and J shed 7 bases, with 17 bases lying between them. This CDR3 spans 17 amino acids. The germline V gene has CDR1 SEHNR and CDR2 FQNEAQ (reference sequence). CDR3 DNA: TGTGCCAGCAGCTTAGTATCCTTGGAGGGACACAATTCACCCCTCCACTTT. This encodes CASSLVSLEGHNSPLHF.

This clonotype appeared once. The gene calls are TRBV11-3 and TRBJ1-5; D remains ambiguous. CDR1 SGHNT and CDR2 YENEEA come from the germline V gene. The CDR3 has 15 residues. Trimming took off 2 bases at V and 5 bases at J, with 13 bases between the two ends. This CDR3 reads CASSLRAASDQPQHF. CDR3 nucleotides: TGTGCCAGCAGCTTAAGGGCTGCTTCCGATCAGCCCCAGCATTTT.

This clonotype was observed at least ten times. The gene calls are TRBV7-3 and TRBJ2-1, with D perhaps matching TRBD1 (5 bases). Germline CDR1 SGHTA, CDR2 FQGTGA. CDR3 length equals 12 residues. Trimming removed 3 bases at V and 11 bases at J, with 11 bases between. DNA for the CDR3: TGTGCCAGCAGCTTTGGGCAGGGCCAGCAGTTCTTC. It translates to CASSFGQGQQFF.

The chain has TRBV7-2 and TRBJ2-7; D may match TRBD1 or TRBD2 (7 bases each). The V end was cut by 7 bases, the J end by 2 bases, with 15 bases between. This CDR3 comprises 14 residues. Germline CDR1 SGHTA, CDR2 FQGNSA. The CDR3, as DNA: TGTGCCAGCACGCTGGGGAGGGGGCCCTACGAGCAGTACTTC. Translated: CASTLGRGPYEQYF. Combining the CDR3 with reference TRBV7-2 and TRBJ2-7 gives the whole variable domain GAGVSQSPSNKVTEKGKDVELRCDPISGHTALYWYRQSLGQGLEFLIYFQGNSAPDKSGLPSDRFSAERTGGSVSTLTIQRTQQEDSAVYLCASTLGRGPYEQYFGPGTRLTVT.

V gene TRBV5-1 combines with J gene TRBJ1-3; no clear D gene. The germline CDR1 and CDR2 sequences are SGHRS and YFSETQ. The CDR3 extends over 16 amino acids. V dropped 0 bases and J dropped 3 bases, with 13 bases sitting between them. CDR3 amino acids: CASSLVGEAYGNTIYF. The DNA for the CDR3 is TGCGCCAGCAGCTTGGTCGGGGAAGCTTATGGAAACACCATATATTTT.

In this sample, this clonotype turned up many times. V and J are TRBV12-3 or TRBV12-4 and TRBJ1-6, with TRBD1 matching over 8 bases. The CDR3 covers 16 residues. Trimming cost V 5 bases and J 3 bases; bases outside gene matches: 6. CDR3: CASSLGQDFYNSPLHF. The CDR3 DNA follows: TGTGCCAGCAGTCTGGGACAGGATTTCTATAATTCACCCCTCCACTTT.

The chain is built from TRBV3-1 and TRBJ2-1; D uncertain. The CDR3 loop spans 14 amino acids. Germline V gene sequence: CDR1 LGHDT, CDR2 YNNKEL (reference sequence). The V end was cut by 4 bases, the J end by 6 bases, with 13 bases between. CDR3 in amino acids: CASSRSVDFNEQFF. CDR3 sequence (DNA): TGTGCCAGCAGCCGATCTGTAGACTTCAATGAGCAGTTCTTC.

This clonotype showed up many times. This chain connects TRBV2 to TRBJ1-1; D is ambiguous. With 6 bases removed from V and 1 base from J, the gap between germline ends came to 9 bases. CDR3 size: 13 residues. CDR1 and CDR2 from the germline V gene are SNHLY and FYNNEI. The CDR3 DNA reads TGTGCCAGCAGAAGGGCAGAGAACACTGAAGCTTTCTTT. The encoded protein is CASRRAENTEAFF.

This clonotype was counted a few times. V usage is TRBV19 and J usage is TRBJ2-5; 8 nucleotides line up with TRBD2. Losses at the gene ends were 5 bases for V and 5 bases for J; bases not matched to a gene: 10. This CDR3 comprises 15 residues. Germline assignment: CDR1 LNHDA and CDR2 SQIVND (reference sequence). CDR3: CASSPRGSGGETQYF. The CDR3 nucleotides are TGTGCCAGTAGTCCCCGAGGCTCGGGGGGGGAGACCCAGTACTTC.

On this clonotype: It may be a read error: a sequence one base away is much more abundant. The chain links TRBV7-2 to TRBJ2-3; 10 bases line up with TRBD2. J lost 8 bases, V lost 4 bases, and 12 bases had no gene match. CDR3 length: 16 amino acids. Germline V gene sequence: CDR1 SGHTA, CDR2 FQGNSA. The CDR3: CASSSFSGRARGTQYF. The CDR3 DNA reads as TGTGCCAGCAGCTCCTTCAGCGGGAGGGCCAGGGGTACGCAGTATTTT. Complete variable domain (other parts from reference TRBV7-2 and TRBJ2-3): GAGVSQSPSNKVTEKGKDVELRCDPISGHTALYWYRQSLGQGLEFLIYFQGNSAPDKSGLPSDRFSAERTGGSVSTLTIQRTQQEDSAVYLCASSSFSGRARGTQYFGPGTRLTVL.

This clonotype was counted many times. The chain combines TRBV29-1 with TRBJ2-3, with 10 bases lining up with TRBD2. Germline CDR1 reads SQVTM; CDR2 reads ANQGSEA. There are 15 residues in the CDR3. The ends lost 6 bases at V and 0 bases at J; junction bases unmatched: 6. CDR3 sequence: CSVPETSGSTDTQYF. The DNA for the CDR3 is TGCAGCGTGCCAGAGACTAGCGGGAGCACAGATACGCAGTATTTT.

There are many counts of this clonotype. This sequence joins TRBV2 and TRBJ1-4, with D uncertain. This CDR3 region has 16 residues. Trimming removed 3 bases from V and 3 bases from J, with 14 bases in between. Germline loops: CDR1 SNHLY, CDR2 FYNNEI. The DNA of the CDR3 is TGTGCCAGCAGTGACCCAAGGACCGGTCCTAATGAAAAACTGTTTTTT. Its translation is CASSDPRTGPNEKLFF.